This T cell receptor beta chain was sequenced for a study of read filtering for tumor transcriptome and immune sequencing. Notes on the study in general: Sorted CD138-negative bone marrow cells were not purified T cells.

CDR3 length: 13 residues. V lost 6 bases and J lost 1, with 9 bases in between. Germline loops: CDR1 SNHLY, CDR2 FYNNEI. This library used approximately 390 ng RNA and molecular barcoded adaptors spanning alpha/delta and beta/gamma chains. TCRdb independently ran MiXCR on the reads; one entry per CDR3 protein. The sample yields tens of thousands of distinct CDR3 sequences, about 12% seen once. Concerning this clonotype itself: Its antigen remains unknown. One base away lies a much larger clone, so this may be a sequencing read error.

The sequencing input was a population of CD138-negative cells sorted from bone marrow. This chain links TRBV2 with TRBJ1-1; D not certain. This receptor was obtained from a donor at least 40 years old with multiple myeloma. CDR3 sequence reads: CASRSQANTEAFF. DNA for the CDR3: TGTGCCAGCAGGAGCCAGGCGAACACTGAAGCTTTCTTT.